These 10 T cell receptor beta chains originate from one sample sequenced in a study of patients and donors after allogeneic stem cell transplantation. TCRdb reprocessed the RT-PCR reads via MiXCR and lists one record per CDR3 protein. The repertoire holds some 880,000 distinct CDR3 sequences, approximately 18% seen once, with 6% in the top ten. The sample consisted of blood, either unsorted or a sorted T cell fraction (not recorded which). These receptors came from a human donor who was either an allogeneic HSCT recipient or a stem cell or donor lymphocyte infusion donor (not recorded which). It is not recorded whose cells these are; they may come from a transplant donor.

This chain joins TRBV5-4 and TRBJ2-3, with 8 bases aligning to TRBD2. Germline V gene lookup returns CDR1 SGHNT and CDR2 YYREEE (reference sequence). Unmatched junction bases numbered 9, after V lost 0 bases and J lost 6 bases. CDR3 length equals 16 residues. The DNA of the CDR3 is TGTGCCAGCAGCTTGGGGTTTAGCGGGGTTCTCGATACGCAGTATTTT. Its translation: CASSLGFSGVLDTQYF.

The chain is built from TRBV28 and TRBJ2-3; D is perhaps TRBD1 (5 bases). Trimming took off 5 bases at V and 2 bases at J, with 8 bases between the two ends. Germline values: CDR1 MDHEN, CDR2 SYDVKM. The CDR3 loop spans 13 amino acids. This CDR3 reads CASSQDTTDTQYF. In nucleotides, the CDR3 is TGTGCCAGCAGTCAGGACACCACAGATACGCAGTATTTT.

This clonotype appeared a few times. The gene calls are TRBV4-2 and TRBJ1-4, with a tentative D call TRBD1 (6 bases). The CDR3 contains 15 residues. Looked up from germline, CDR1 is LGHNA and CDR2 is YNFKEQ. Trimming shortened V by 3 bases and J by 0 bases, and 8 bases separated the two germline ends. CDR3 region: CASSQTGATNEKLFF. The DNA for the CDR3 is TGTGCCAGCAGCCAGACAGGCGCAACTAATGAAAAACTGTTTTTT.

The chain combines TRBV3-1 with TRBJ1-2; TRBD1 is a possible D gene (5 bases). V lost 5 bases to trimming and J lost 4 bases, with 14 bases between them. The CDR3 consists of 14 residues. Per the germline V gene, CDR1 is LGHDT and CDR2 is YNNKEL (reference sequence). CDR3 nucleotide sequence: TGTGCCAGCAGCAAATTCAGGGATGGCTATGGCTACACCTTC. Amino acid sequence: CASSKFRDGYGYTF.

The CDR3 is CAKRIFRGTENYGYTF. CDR3 nucleotide sequence: TGTGCGAAGCGTATATTCCGGGGGACAGAAAACTATGGCTACACCTTC. J is TRBJ1-2 and V is TRBV12-5; TRBD1 matches 7 bases. The CDR3 is made up of 16 amino acids. Germline values: CDR1 LGHNT, CDR2 FRNRAP.

This sequence joins TRBV7-2 and TRBJ1-1; D gene ambiguous. Trimming removed 5 bases from V and 6 bases from J, with 10 bases in between. This CDR3 has 12 amino acids. CDR1 and CDR2 from the germline V gene are SGHTA and FQGNSA. CDR3 protein: CASSGLEAEAFF. Here the CDR3 DNA reads TGTGCCAGCAGCGGCCTTGAGGCTGAAGCTTTCTTT.

This sequence joins TRBV29-1 and TRBJ2-1, with D unclear. This CDR3 region has 13 residues. Germline CDR1 reads SQVTM; CDR2 reads ANQGSEA. The ends were cut back, 3 bases at V and 3 bases at J, with 9 bases in the middle. CDR3 in amino acids: CSVEARRYNEQFF. The CDR3, as DNA: TGCAGCGTTGAGGCCAGACGCTACAATGAGCAGTTCTTC.

The J gene is TRBJ2-2, the V gene TRBV6-4; tentatively, D is TRBD1 or TRBD2 (6 bases each). With 8 bases removed from V and 2 bases from J, the gap between germline ends came to 12 bases. From germline, CDR1 is MRHNA and CDR2 SNTAGT. The CDR3 length is 14 residues. The CDR3 here is CASQRGENTGELFF. CDR3 nucleotides: TGTGCCAGCCAGAGGGGGGAAAACACCGGGGAGCTGTTTTTT.

The chain carries TRBV6-5 and TRBJ2-7; no clear D gene. This CDR3 is built from 11 residues. Trimming removed 7 bases at V and 3 bases at J, with 7 bases between. The germline CDR1 and CDR2 sequences are MNHEY and SVGAGI. The CDR3: CASTGDYEQYF. CDR3 in DNA: TGTGCCAGCACTGGCGACTACGAGCAGTACTTC.

The V gene is TRBV7-2, the J gene TRBJ1-1; 8 bases fit TRBD1. Unmatched junction bases numbered 9, after V lost 4 bases and J lost 5 bases. CDR1 is SGHTA, CDR2 FQGNSA, per germline. The CDR3 has 15 amino acids. DNA of the CDR3: TGTGCCAGCAGCTCTCTGGACAGGGTGTATACTGAAGCTTTCTTT. Its translation: CASSSLDRVYTEAFF.